The 22 T cell receptor beta chains presented below share a single source sample, sequenced in a study of cytomegalovirus exposure and HLA in healthy donors. Vbeta (60) and Jbeta (13) primers were used in the PCR. Data came from immunoSEQ multiplex PCR; TCRdb stores just in-frame clones and leaves some out. The repertoire has under 150,000 clones, about 83% of them found once; the top ten carry 0.95% to 1.5%. Material: PBMCs. These receptors came from a girl aged 2 to 10 in good health and CMV-seronegative.

This clone was counted a single time. V gene TRBV19 combines with J gene TRBJ1-4, with D hard to call. This CDR3 is 14 amino acids long. V was clipped by 5 bases and J by 0 bases, with 7 bases between them. Germline V gene sequence: CDR1 LNHDA, CDR2 SQIVND (reference sequence). CDR3 nucleotides: TGTGCCAGTAGTGAGGGCGCAACTAATGAAAAACTGTTTTTT. It encodes CASSEGATNEKLFF. The full variable domain, in which reference TRBV19 and TRBJ1-4 provide the parts outside the CDR3, is DGGITQSPKYLFRKEGQNVTLSCEQNLNHDAMYWYRQDPGQGLRLIYYSQIVNDFQKGDIAEGYSVSREKKESFPLTVTSAQKNPTAFYLCASSEGATNEKLFFGSGTQLSVL.

This clone appeared a single time. The chain couples TRBV27 to TRBJ2-7, with a tentative D call TRBD1 (6 bases). Trimming cost V 7 bases and J 1 base, with 17 bases left between them. The CDR3 extends over 15 amino acids. Germline V gene lookup returns CDR1 MNHEY and CDR2 SMNVEV (reference sequence). The CDR3 loop is CASTIRGDTSYEQYF. The CDR3 DNA reads TGTGCCAGCACCATACGTGGGGACACGTCCTACGAGCAGTACTTC.

The chain links TRBV7-2 to TRBJ1-2, with 8 bases fitting TRBD1. CDR3 length: 13 amino acids. J gave up 8 bases and V 6 bases, and 8 bases lay outside the gene matches. Germline assignment: CDR1 SGHTA and CDR2 FQGNSA. CDR3 sequence: CASSRQGAKGYTF. In DNA form, the CDR3 reads TGTGCCAGCAGTCGTCAGGGGGCGAAGGGCTACACCTTC.

The chain carries TRBV27 and TRBJ1-5, with D unclear. V was clipped by 6 bases and J by 5 bases, with 11 bases between them. Germline CDR1 is MNHEY and CDR2 is SMNVEV (reference sequence). The CDR3 is 13 residues long. The CDR3 sequence is CASSPGVYQPQHF. CDR3 coding DNA: TGTGCCAGCAGCCCGGGAGTGTATCAGCCCCAGCATTTT.

The rearrangement links TRBV27 to TRBJ1-5; maybe TRBD1 (6 bases). Germline assignment: CDR1 MNHEY and CDR2 SMNVEV (reference sequence). This CDR3 has 12 residues. V dropped 6 bases and J dropped 5 bases, with 8 bases sitting between them. The CDR3 region has the DNA TGTGCCAGCAGGAACAGGGATCAGCCCCAGCATTTT. This translates into CASRNRDQPQHF.

Points on this clone: An end of the junction does not agree with germline; a read error may underlie this. The CDR3 sequence: CASSLAPGGSYEQYF. The CDR3 DNA reads as TGTGCTAGCAGCTTAGCGCCAGGGGGCTCCTACGAGCAGTACTTC. The chain couples TRBV7-7 to TRBJ2-7; the match to TRBD1 covers 7 bases. There are 15 residues in the CDR3. Germline V gives CDR1 SSHAT, CDR2 FNYEAQ (reference sequence).

V is TRBV28 and J is TRBJ2-7, with D perhaps TRBD2 (6 bases). The germline gives CDR1 MDHEN, CDR2 SYDVKM. Trimming stripped 5 bases from V and 0 bases from J, with 29 bases between. The CDR3 has 20 residues. The CDR3 here is CASSPRTLGRLFSNSYEQYF. CDR3 nucleotide sequence: TGTGCCAGCAGTCCCAGAACCCTCGGGAGATTATTTTCCAACTCCTACGAGCAGTACTTC. The full variable domain, rest sourced from reference TRBV28 and TRBJ2-7, is DVKVTQSSRYLVKRTGEKVFLECVQDMDHENMFWYRQDPGLGLRLIYFSYDVKMKEKGDIPEGYSVSREKKERFSLILESASTNQTSMYLCASSPRTLGRLFSNSYEQYFGPGTRLTVT.

The chain joins TRBV5-1 to TRBJ2-2; tentative D call: TRBD2 (5 bases). V was pared by 4 bases and J by 3 bases, with 10 bases between. CDR1 and CDR2 from the germline V gene are SGHRS and YFSETQ. The length of the CDR3 is 14 residues. The CDR3 loop is CASSTDSYTGELFF. The CDR3 DNA reads as TGCGCCAGCAGCACGGACTCCTACACCGGGGAGCTGTTTTTT.

J is TRBJ1-5 and V is TRBV5-8, with no clear D. Trimming took 4 bases from V and 2 from J, leaving 13 bases between them. Germline CDR1 is SGHTS and CDR2 is YDEGEE. This CDR3 region has 15 residues. The DNA for the CDR3 is TGTGCCAGCAGCCCACGGGTAGGTGGCAATCAGCCCCAGCATTTT. Residues: CASSPRVGGNQPQHF.

The gene calls are TRBV29-1 and TRBJ2-1; D is undetermined. Germline V gene sequence: CDR1 SQVTM, CDR2 ANQGSEA. This CDR3 has 11 residues. Trimming shortened V by 6 bases and J by 7 bases, and 10 bases separated the two germline ends. DNA for the CDR3: TGCAGCGTCAACAGTGGAAATGAGCAGTTCTTC. Translating gives CSVNSGNEQFF.

The chain employs TRBV28 and TRBJ2-7; D gene ambiguous. The CDR3 has 14 amino acids. Germline V gene data show CDR1 as MDHEN and CDR2 as SYDVKM. Between the trimmed V and J ends, which lost 7 bases and 3 bases, there was a span of 16 bases. CDR3 region: CASTPFRQDYEQYF. CDR3 nucleotides: TGTGCCAGCACCCCATTCCGGCAGGACTACGAGCAGTACTTC.

The V call is TRBV7-8, the J call TRBJ2-5; 9 bases fit TRBD1. J lost 4 bases, V lost 6 bases, and 9 bases had no gene match. The CDR3 runs 15 residues. CDR1 is SGHVS, CDR2 FQNEAQ, per germline. CDR3: CASRHRGPGGETQYF. The CDR3 nucleotides are TGTGCCAGCAGGCACAGGGGGCCGGGGGGAGAGACCCAGTACTTC.

The gene calls are TRBV10-3 and TRBJ2-7; D is unclear. CDR3 length: 15 residues. V lost 2 bases to trimming and J lost 0 bases, with 11 bases between them. In germline, CDR1 is ENHRY, CDR2 SYGVKD. The CDR3 DNA reads TGTGCCATCAGTGAGGCGAATTGGTTCTCCTACGAGCAGTACTTC. Its translation: CAISEANWFSYEQYF.

The V and J genes are TRBV29-1 and TRBJ2-7, with 10 bases aligning to TRBD2. J gave up 3 bases and V 2 bases, and 4 bases lay outside the gene matches. CDR3 length equals 14 residues. CDR1 and CDR2 (germline): SQVTM, ANQGSEA. DNA for the CDR3: TGCAGCGTTGAACCTATAGCGGGAGGCTACGAGCAGTACTTC. This encodes CSVEPIAGGYEQYF.

The chain is built from TRBV19 and TRBJ1-6; possibly TRBD1 for D (5 bases). The V end was cut by 1 base, the J end by 0 bases, with 10 bases between. The germline CDR1 and CDR2 sequences are LNHDA and SQIVND (reference sequence). The CDR3 extends over 17 amino acids. This chain's CDR3 is CASSIGQTSSYNSPLHF. The CDR3 nucleotides read TGTGCCAGTAGTATAGGACAGACCAGCTCCTATAATTCACCCCTCCACTTT.

This clone was counted once. The genes are TRBV9 and TRBJ2-7; 10 bases are a match to TRBD2. CDR1 and CDR2 from the germline V gene are SGDLS and YYNGEE. The CDR3 is made up of 15 amino acids. Unmatched junction bases numbered 2, after V lost 0 bases and J lost 2 bases. This CDR3 reads CASSVASGSPYEQYF. In DNA form, the CDR3 reads TGTGCCAGCAGCGTAGCTAGCGGGAGCCCCTACGAGCAGTACTTC. The whole variable domain, filled in from reference TRBV9 and TRBJ2-7, reads DSGVTQTPKHLITATGQRVTLRCSPRSGDLSVYWYQQSLDQGLQFLIQYYNGEERAKGNILERFSAQQFPDLHSELNLSSLELGDSALYFCASSVASGSPYEQYFGPGTRLTVT.

The rearrangement joins TRBV27 to TRBJ1-6; D is ambiguous. Germline V gives CDR1 MNHEY, CDR2 SMNVEV (reference sequence). V gave up 3 bases and J gave up 8 bases, with 35 bases separating them. CDR3 size: 22 residues. The CDR3 sequence: CASSFYSDCMRIQTPSDSPLHF. The CDR3 DNA reads as TGTGCCAGCAGTTTCTACTCGGACTGCATGCGTATCCAAACCCCCTCCGATTCACCCCTCCACTTT.

The V gene is TRBV4-1, the J gene TRBJ1-3; D remains unclear. The V and J ends lost 1 base and 2 bases respectively, with 15 bases between them. Germline CDR1 reads MGHRA; CDR2 reads YSYEKL. CDR3 length: 17 residues. The CDR3 sequence is CASSQVDMGFPGNTIYF. Here the CDR3 DNA reads TGCGCCAGCAGCCAAGTCGACATGGGTTTTCCTGGAAACACCATATATTTT.

The chain links TRBV27 to TRBJ1-5, with TRBD1 as a possible D gene (6 bases). The germline V and J ends were trimmed by 3 bases and 6 bases, with 9 bases remaining between them. Germline lookup yields CDR1 MNHEY and CDR2 SMNVEV (reference sequence). The CDR3 consists of 13 residues. The CDR3 nucleotides read TGTGCCAGCAGTTTTACAGGGTTTCAGCCCCAGCATTTT. It codes for CASSFTGFQPQHF.

The chain uses TRBV5-4 and TRBJ1-1, with 7 bases aligning to TRBD1. V gave up 4 bases and J gave up 6 bases; unmatched junction bases: 18. Germline V gene lookup returns CDR1 SGHNT and CDR2 YYREEE (reference sequence). CDR3 length: 17 amino acids. CDR3 residues: CASSPSLGTTGLAEAFF. The DNA of the CDR3 is TGTGCCAGCAGCCCCTCCCTCGGAACGACAGGGCTCGCTGAAGCTTTCTTT.

This chain uses TRBV30 with TRBJ2-1, with 9 bases identical to TRBD2. Germline trimming cut 2 bases from V and 9 bases from J; bases unmatched to any gene: 8. The CDR3 extends over 14 amino acids. Germline assignment: CDR1 GTSNPN and CDR2 SVGIG (reference sequence). In DNA form, the CDR3 reads TGTGCCTGGAGTCTAGCGGGGTGGGGGGTTGAGCAGTTCTTC. The encoded protein is CAWSLAGWGVEQFF.

The chain carries TRBV7-6 and TRBJ2-3; no reliable D call. V was cut by 5 bases and J by 1 base, with 10 bases left in between. This CDR3 has 14 residues. Germline V gene sequence: CDR1 SGHVS, CDR2 FNYEAQ. CDR3 sequence: CASSPSPGTDTQYF. In DNA form, the CDR3 reads TGTGCCAGCAGCCCCTCTCCAGGCACAGATACGCAGTATTTT.